These T cell receptor beta chains were read from a single sample in a study of blood T cell repertoires in COVID-19. Clones were sequenced by immunoSEQ multiplex PCR, and TCRdb holds only the in-frame ones, with some missing. The sample shows fewer than 100,000 clones, around nine tenths of them seen only once. The sequenced sample consisted of peripheral blood. The source is a man aged 50-60 years with acute or convalescent COVID-19. Each CDR3 is given with its conserved first and last residue. The D gene is left open where the match is weak. Clone size appears in some rows only: once, few, many, or a class for an expanded clone.

.,TRBV24-1,TRBD1,15,TRBJ2-1,CATSDSGTGSNEQFF,TGTGCCACCAGTGACTCCGGGACAGGGTCCAATGAGCAGTTCTTC
.,TRBV4-1,TRBD1,17,TRBJ1-1,CASSQPPDRGSVGGAFF,TGCGCCAGCAGCCAACCCCCGGACAGGGGGTCCGTTGGGGGAGCTTTCTTT
.,TRBV7-8,.,16,TRBJ1-1,CASSSLRVGGNTEAFF,TGTGCCAGCAGTTCCCTGAGAGTTGGCGGGAACACTGAAGCTTTCTTT
.,TRBV5-1,.,15,TRBJ1-1,CASSLVATGNTEAFF,TGCGCCAGCAGCTTGGTGGCTACAGGGAACACTGAAGCTTTCTTT
.,TRBV30,.,13,TRBJ1-4,CAIITTGLEKLFF,TGTGCCATCATAACTACAGGGCTGGAAAAACTGTTTTTT
.,TRBV27,TRBD1,18,TRBJ2-5,CASSPRMDRGRFRETQYF,TGTGCCAGCAGTCCCCGGATGGACAGGGGGAGGTTTAGGGAGACCCAGTACTTC
.,TRBV12-5,TRBD1,19,TRBJ1-2,CASGLVQLVRGDRDEGYTF,TGTGCTAGTGGTTTGGTACAATTAGTTCGGGGGGACAGGGATGAGGGCTACACCTTC
.,TRBV3-1/TRBV3-2,TRBD1,15,TRBJ1-2,CASSPRTGSRPGYTF,TGTGCCAGCAGCCCTCGGACAGGGTCAAGGCCTGGCTACACCTTC
few,TRBV19,TRBD2,13,TRBJ2-5,CASRERGQETQYF,TGTGCCAGTAGAGAGCGGGGTCAAGAGACCCAGTACTTC
few,TRBV5-5,TRBD2,14,TRBJ2-7,CASTLGGARYEQYF,TGTGCCAGCACCCTGGGAGGGGCGCGTTACGAGCAGTACTTC
few,TRBV19,.,17,TRBJ2-1,CASSPLGASASYNEQFF,TGTGCCAGTTCGCCACTGGGGGCGAGCGCCTCCTACAATGAGCAGTTCTTC
once,TRBV7-9,TRBD1,12,TRBJ1-2,CASSFDRVGYTF,TGTGCCAGCAGCTTTGACAGGGTTGGCTACACCTTC
.,TRBV11-3,TRBD1,13,TRBJ2-7,CASSTRDSYEQYF,TGTGCCAGCAGCACACGGGACAGCTACGAGCAGTACTTC
.,TRBV3-1/TRBV3-2,.,13,TRBJ1-1,CASSLRAGGEAFF,TGTGCCAGCAGCCTCCGGGCCGGGGGTGAAGCTTTCTTT
.,TRBV19,.,14,TRBJ2-7,CASSTHDGSYEQYF,TGTGCCAGTAGTACCCATGATGGGAGCTACGAGCAGTACTTC
.,TRBV14,TRBD2,17,TRBJ2-3,CASSPQPGLAGADTQYF,TGTGCCAGCAGCCCACAGCCGGGACTAGCGGGAGCAGATACGCAGTATTTT
.,TRBV11-2,TRBD2,15,TRBJ2-3,CASSMGPGGADTQYF,TGTGCCAGCAGCATGGGGCCGGGAGGGGCAGATACGCAGTATTTT
.,TRBV6-7,.,15,TRBJ1-2,CASSPSRALGYGYTF,TGTGCCAGCAGTCCTTCCAGGGCTCTCGGCTATGGCTACACCTTC
.,TRBV30,.,13,TRBJ1-1,CAWSPGMNTEAFF,TGTGCCTGGAGTCCCGGGATGAACACTGAAGCTTTCTTT
.,TRBV27,TRBD2,14,TRBJ2-7,CASSRLAGVYEQYF,TGTGCCAGCAGCAGACTAGCGGGGGTCTACGAGCAGTACTTC
.,TRBV18,TRBD1,16,TRBJ1-1,CASSQQNRGGNTEAFF,TGTGCCAGCTCACAACAGAACAGGGGGGGGAACACTGAAGCTTTCTTT
.,TRBV19,TRBD2,15,TRBJ2-5,CASSIRSSGMETQYF,TGTGCCAGTAGTATAAGGTCTAGCGGGATGGAGACCCAGTACTTC
.,TRBV6-5,.,14,TRBJ1-1,CASNPTGSSAEAFF,TGTGCCAGCAATCCTACAGGATCAAGCGCTGAAGCTTTCTTT
.,TRBV12-5,TRBD1,16,TRBJ2-3,CASGLDRGTGGYTQYF,TGTGCTAGTGGTTTGGACCGTGGGACAGGGGGTTATACGCAGTATTTT
.,TRBV5-1,TRBD2,15,TRBJ2-3,CASSREGSSTDTQYF,TGCGCCAGCTCCCGGGAGGGGTCTAGCACAGATACGCAGTATTTT
.,TRBV5-1,.,13,TRBJ2-2,CASSTQGSGELFF,TGCGCCAGCAGCACTCAGGGTTCCGGGGAGCTGTTTTTT
.,TRBV4-1,.,17,TRBJ2-3,CASSQDFRFTSTDTQYF,TGCGCCAGCAGCCAAGATTTCCGTTTCACTAGCACAGATACGCAGTATTTT
.,TRBV14,TRBD2,17,TRBJ2-3,CASSRRATSGSRDTQYF,TGTGCCAGCAGCCGCCGCGCGACTAGCGGGAGCCGGGATACGCAGTATTTT
.,TRBV11-2,TRBD2,18,TRBJ2-7,CASSRGPSSGRTGYEQYF,TGTGCCAGCAGCCGGGGCCCGAGCAGCGGGAGAACTGGCTACGAGCAGTACTTC
.,TRBV11-2,.,14,TRBJ2-7,CASSLVFRRSEQYF,TGTGCCAGCAGCTTAGTTTTCCGTCGGTCCGAGCAGTACTTC
.,TRBV20-1,.,17,TRBJ1-5,CSASVGPIHGGNQPQHF,TGCAGTGCTAGTGTGGGCCCAATTCACGGGGGCAATCAGCCCCAGCATTTT
.,TRBV19,.,14,TRBJ1-1,CASSTAGTATEAFF,TGTGCCAGTAGTACCGCGGGGACGGCTACTGAAGCTTTCTTT
.,TRBV11-3,.,19,TRBJ2-2,CASSPPWRFKQGYTGELFF,TGTGCCAGCAGCCCCCCGTGGCGATTTAAACAGGGTTACACCGGGGAGCTGTTTTTT
.,TRBV7-2,.,14,TRBJ2-1,CASSLGSTYNEQFF,TGTGCCAGCAGCCTCGGGAGCACCTACAATGAGCAGTTCTTC
many,TRBV5-6,TRBD2,16,TRBJ2-7,CASSPRGAGGSYEQYF,TGTGCCAGCAGCCCGAGGGGGGCGGGGGGCTCCTACGAGCAGTACTTC
.,TRBV5-4,TRBD1,14,TRBJ1-2,CASSSFQGQGGYTF,TGTGCCAGCAGCTCATTCCAAGGACAGGGTGGCTACACCTTC
.,TRBV6-1,TRBD1,16,TRBJ2-1,CASSDTGGGSYNEQFF,TGTGCCAGCAGTGATACAGGGGGTGGGTCCTACAATGAGCAGTTCTTC
.,TRBV5-1,.,15,TRBJ2-3,CASSRGLSSTDTQYF,TGCGCCAGCAGTCGCGGTCTTTCTAGCACAGATACGCAGTATTTT
.,TRBV5-1,.,15,TRBJ2-7,CASSLGGPRGDEQYF,TGCGCCAGCAGCTTGGGCGGACCTAGGGGCGACGAGCAGTACTTC
.,TRBV4-2,.,16,TRBJ1-1,CASSQGGRGLNTEAFF,TGTGCCAGCAGCCAAGGGGGCAGAGGCTTGAACACTGAAGCTTTCTTT
once,TRBV5-1,TRBD1,17,TRBJ1-4,CASTRTGGANSVEKLFF,TGCGCCAGCACCCGGACAGGGGGCGCGAATAGTGTTGAAAAACTGTTTTTT
once,TRBV18,.,14,TRBJ2-2,CASSPEVYTGELFF,TGTGCCAGCTCACCAGAGGTATATACCGGGGAGCTGTTTTTT
.,TRBV5-1,TRBD1,13,TRBJ2-1,CASKGQGDNEQFF,TGCGCCAGCAAGGGGCAGGGGGACAATGAGCAGTTCTTC
.,TRBV2,.,13,TRBJ1-2,CASSSGLSYGYTF,TGTGCCAGCAGTTCAGGGTTGAGCTATGGCTACACCTTC
.,TRBV6-5,.,13,TRBJ1-1,CASSPRVSTEAFF,TGTGCCAGCAGTCCCCGGGTTTCCACTGAAGCTTTCTTT
.,TRBV28,TRBD2,14,TRBJ2-7,CASSSLAGRYEQYF,TGTGCCAGCAGTTCCCTAGCGGGAAGGTACGAGCAGTACTTC
.,TRBV11-2,.,15,TRBJ1-5,CASSLSPSWNQPQHF,TGTGCCAGCAGCTTATCTCCGAGTTGGAATCAGCCCCAGCATTTT
.,TRBV5-6,.,13,TRBJ1-2,CASSPAGVNGYTF,TGTGCCAGCAGCCCTGCGGGGGTTAATGGCTACACCTTC
.,TRBV11-2,.,16,TRBJ2-5,CASSLLYGLAQETQYF,TGTGCCAGCAGCTTATTGTATGGACTGGCGCAAGAGACCCAGTACTTC
.,TRBV5-4,TRBD2,13,TRBJ2-5,CASGANSGGTQYF,TGTGCCAGCGGAGCGAACAGCGGGGGGACCCAGTACTTC
once,TRBV9,TRBD2,16,TRBJ2-2,CASSGLLAGGTGELFF,TGTGCCAGCAGCGGCCTACTAGCGGGAGGAACCGGGGAGCTGTTTTTT
.,TRBV6-1,TRBD2,18,TRBJ2-7,CASSEMVGLAVISYEQYF,TGTGCCAGCAGTGAAATGGTGGGACTAGCGGTCATCTCCTACGAGCAGTACTTC
.,TRBV9,TRBD2,15,TRBJ2-3,CASSKPGLGTDTQYF,TGTGCCAGCAGCAAACCGGGACTAGGCACAGATACGCAGTATTTT
.,TRBV27,TRBD1,16,TRBJ1-4,CASSSDRDSYREKLFF,TGTGCCAGCAGTTCAGACAGGGACAGTTACAGGGAAAAACTGTTTTTT